Included here is one T cell receptor beta chain sequence, with context. Clones were sequenced by immunoSEQ multiplex PCR, and TCRdb holds only the in-frame ones, with some missing. The table shows millions of clones, with about 95% occurring only once. This sample is part of a study of shared clonotypes between healthy human individuals. Looked up from germline, CDR1 is SGHRS and CDR2 is YFSETQ. The CDR3 runs 14 residues. The V end was cut by 0 bases, the J end by 5 bases, with 12 bases between. The origin of this receptor is a man younger than 30 in good health. The sample was naive CD4+ T cells sorted from blood. Subset described: CD45RA+ positively selected. The rearrangement uses TRBV5-1 and TRBJ2-7, with TRBD2 as a possible D gene (5 bases). The CDR3 here is CASSLEREQNEQYF. For the CDR3, the DNA is TGCGCCAGCAGCTTGGAACGGGAACAAAACGAGCAGTACTTC.